This TCR beta chain was documented in a study of beta chain features in type 1 diabetes. Study-level information: What patients shared with healthy donors was a similar profile of age, gender and cell yields.

This clone was seen a handful of times. Its specificity is unknown. Expressed TCRB transcripts were sequenced after all isolated RNA was converted to cDNA. Here immunoSEQ multiplex PCR was the method, and the copy in TCRdb shows in-frame clones only, minus some. Among 600,000 or so clones listed, around 12% were seen once. CDR3 size: 15 residues. Germline CDR1 is SGHRS and CDR2 is YFSETQ. The germline V and J ends were trimmed by 0 bases and 4 bases, with 10 bases remaining between them. Study findings and constraints: People with Type 1 diabetes carried modestly yet significantly shorter TCRB CDR3s in all four CD4+ subsets.

This receptor was identified in a man aged 25 to 40 with type 1 diabetes. The chain uses TRBV5-1 and TRBJ2-2; D gene ambiguous. Input material: naive CD4+ T cells from blood. This CDR3 is CASSLGLPPTGELFF. CDR3 in DNA: TGCGCCAGCAGCTTGGGCCTGCCACCCACCGGGGAGCTGTTTTTT.